Sequencing of this TCR beta chain was carried out in a study of STAT3 mutations in large granular lymphocyte leukemia. Regarding the study as a whole: Every T-LGLL patient had at least one immunodominant TCRbeta clonotype.

Of note for this clone: Its antigen remains unidentified.

Clones were read by immunoSEQ multiplex PCR, and TCRdb kept only the in-frame ones, dropping some. This sample yields roughly 22,000 clones, of which about 94% are seen a single time; approximately 6.5% belongs to the top ten. Germline CDR1 reads SGHRS; CDR2 reads YFSETQ. V gave up 4 bases and J gave up 5 bases; unmatched junction bases: 3. The CDR3 runs 14 residues. The source of this sequence is a man aged 40-49 years with T-cell large granular lymphocyte leukemia. Some clones in this sample may be carry-over from other donors' samples. The sample was peripheral blood mononuclear cells. The chain couples TRBV5-1 to TRBJ2-5; 12 nucleotides match TRBD2. This CDR3 is CASSDTSGGETQYF. CDR3 DNA: TGCGCCAGCAGCGACACTAGCGGGGGGGAGACCCAGTACTTC.